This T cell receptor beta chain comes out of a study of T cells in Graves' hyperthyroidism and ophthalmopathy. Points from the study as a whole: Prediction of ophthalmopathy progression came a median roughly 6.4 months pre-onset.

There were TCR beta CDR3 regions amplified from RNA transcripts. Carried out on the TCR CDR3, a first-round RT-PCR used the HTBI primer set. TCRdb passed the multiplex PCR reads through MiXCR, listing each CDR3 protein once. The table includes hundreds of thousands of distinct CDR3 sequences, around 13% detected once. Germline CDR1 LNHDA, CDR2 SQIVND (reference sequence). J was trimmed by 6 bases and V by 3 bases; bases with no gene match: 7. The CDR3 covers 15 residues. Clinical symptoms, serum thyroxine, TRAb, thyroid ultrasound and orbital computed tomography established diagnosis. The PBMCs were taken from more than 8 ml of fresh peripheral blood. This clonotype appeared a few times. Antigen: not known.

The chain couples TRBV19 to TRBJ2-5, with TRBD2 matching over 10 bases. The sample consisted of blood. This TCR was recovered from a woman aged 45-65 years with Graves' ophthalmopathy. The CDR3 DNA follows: TGTGCCAGTAGTATTCTAGCGGGAGACTTAAAGACCCAGTACTTC. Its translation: CASSILAGDLKTQYF.